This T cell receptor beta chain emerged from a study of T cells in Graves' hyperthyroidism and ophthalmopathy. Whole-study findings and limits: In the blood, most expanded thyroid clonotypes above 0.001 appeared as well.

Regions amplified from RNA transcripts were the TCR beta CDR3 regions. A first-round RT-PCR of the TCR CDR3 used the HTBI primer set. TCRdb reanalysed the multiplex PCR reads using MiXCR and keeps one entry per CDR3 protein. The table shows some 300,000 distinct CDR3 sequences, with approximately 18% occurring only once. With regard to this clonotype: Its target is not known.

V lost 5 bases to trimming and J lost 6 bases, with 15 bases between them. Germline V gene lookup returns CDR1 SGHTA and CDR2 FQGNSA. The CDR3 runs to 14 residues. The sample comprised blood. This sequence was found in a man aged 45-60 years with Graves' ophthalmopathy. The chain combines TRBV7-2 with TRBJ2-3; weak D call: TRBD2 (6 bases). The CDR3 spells CASSRDSRRDTQYF. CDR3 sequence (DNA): TGTGCCAGCAGCCGGGACTCGCGTAGGGATACGCAGTATTTT.